This note documents a single TCR beta chain sequence. Its specificity is unknown. This specimen belongs to a study of CD4 T cells in relation to SARS-CoV-2 and coronaviruses. This CDR3 has 16 amino acids. Per germline, CDR1 SGHDN and CDR2 FVKESK. Germline trimming cut 3 bases from V and 6 bases from J; bases unmatched to any gene: 3. The unexposed donors gave CD4+ T cells in about 2010-2019, prior to COVID-19. The cells were cultured for approximately 10 days before CD4+ T cells were isolated. Testing used SARS-CoV-2 S/N and four cold-coronavirus spikes on unexposed-donor CD4+ T cells, cells permitting. Generated by immunoSEQ multiplex PCR, the TCRdb table keeps only in-frame clones and is missing some. The data show 15,000 to 20,000 clones, more than 75% seen once.

This clonotype was sampled from a human donor in good health. V is TRBV14 and J is TRBJ2-1; TRBD2 agrees at 15 bases. The sequenced sample was CD4+ T cells from PBMCs, cultured in vitro. The CDR3 region is CASSQWTSGRANEQFF. The CDR3 coding sequence is TGTGCCAGCAGCCAGTGGACTAGCGGGAGGGCCAATGAGCAGTTCTTC.